This T cell receptor beta chain derives from a study of blood T cell repertoires in COVID-19 (TCRdb year 2020). In the study overall: Samples from collaborators originated in the United States, Italy and Spain and spanned both the acute and convalescent phases of COVID-19. The material from the prospective study consisted of cDNA or gDNA derived from T cells, B-cell-depleted T cells, or PBMCs. Deeply sampled blood TCRbeta repertoires from subjects exposed to, actively infected with, or recovered from COVID-19 were included in the dataset. The repertoires were released in a freely available public database meant as a resource for research on the immune response to SARS-CoV-2. Samples were obtained from the ongoing ImmuneRACE study (first 160 participants) and from 1,254 subjects provided by 6 global collaborators. Sample metadata almost always included a de-identified subject ID, COVID-19 status, age in years and sex. Where available, HLA class I and class II types were obtained from metadata supplied by the sample provider rather than from assay-based typing.

Participants in the prospective study were enrolled through a virtual design, were aged roughly 18 to 100 years, and lived in about 25 United States geographic areas. In the prospective study, cohorts were assigned on the basis of participant-reported clinical history obtained from a screening survey and a study questionnaire. ImmuneRACE Cohort 3 recovered participants were defined by two consecutive negative NP/OP PCR tests, healthcare professional clearance, or symptom resolution. Mobile phlebotomists in the prospective study collected whole blood, serum and a nasopharyngeal or oropharyngeal swab from every participant. Prospective study participants could optionally give additional blood draws and questionnaires over an approximately two-month period. Prospective study blood samples were shipped either frozen or at room temperature before DNA extraction. V ends up 5 bases short and J 7 bases short, with an unmatched junction base count of 7. From its cysteine to its phenylalanine, the CDR3 spans 12 amino acids. Of all the DNA, just the CDR3 is kept, 36 bases in frame from base 1. The germline V gene (reference sequence) supplies CDR1 GTSNPN and CDR2 SVGIG.

The study at large found these results: The amount of clinical and demographic metadata varied by source and participant and was provided uncurated.

The immunoSEQ Assay, a bias-controlled multiplex PCR, was used to amplify TCRbeta CDR3 regions from genomic DNA. Under the source paper's analysis protocol: Within the assay, amplification of reference gene primers was used to estimate how many nucleated cells each sample contained. To quantify the absolute abundance of each unique TCRbeta CDR3 rearrangement, sequence reads were collapsed and filtered. For each sample, productive Simpson clonality was calculated as the square root of Simpson's diversity index over productive rearrangements. In TCRdb, the immuneACCESS table is reduced to in-frame sequences with V and J assigned. These tables do not hold every clone; where another copy was compared, an unresolved V gene accounts for under half, and the others remain unexplained. V and J calls and clone size come straight from that table; D and trimming were deduced from the DNA. For this sample the table gives more than 200,000 clones, of which about 90% were detected only once. The ten largest make up 10% to 12% of the sample.

Details on this clone: The antigen it recognizes is unknown. No clone much larger than this one lies a single base away; base qualities are absent.

Material for sequencing was PBMCs or T cells enriched from blood (not recorded which). The sequence links TRBV30 to TRBJ2-7; 8 central bases correspond to TRBD1. This receptor was identified in a man between 25 and 39 years old who had recovered from COVID-19. The DNA sequence is given as TGTGCCTGGGAAGGGGACAGGATTGAGCAGTACTTC. Its translation reads: CAWEGDRIEQYF.